The 29 T cell receptor beta chains reported below all come from one sample, sequenced in a study of radiation and T cells in renal cell carcinoma. Profiling relied on immunoSEQ multiplex PCR, and the TCRdb table lists in-frame clones only, not all of them. The data hold just under 150,000 clones, with around nine tenths observed a single time. Time point of the sample: blood 4 weeks post-SBRT, at nephrectomy. Treatment in this sample: 15 Gy SBRT to primary tumor, nephrectomy 4 weeks later. Sequences were derived from blood, sampled from a patient whose treatment included radiotherapy and nephrectomy. The receptors were sampled from a woman in her forties or fifties with renal cell carcinoma.

This clone was recorded many times. At one of its ends the junction is not consistent with the germline gene, which may arise from a read error. The CDR3, as DNA: TGTGCCAGCAGCTTGGTCGACAATGAGCAGTTCTTC. It encodes CASSLVDNEQFF. The V and J genes are TRBV5-3 and TRBJ2-1; D is ambiguous. TRBV5-3 is noted as an ORF with a role that remains uncertain. The CDR3 contains 12 residues.

The chain uses TRBV28 and TRBJ2-7, with 13 nucleotides matching TRBD2. With V trimmed by 6 bases and J by 11 bases, 4 bases remained unmatched. This CDR3 comprises 12 residues. Germline CDR1 MDHEN, CDR2 SYDVKM. The CDR3 spells CASRLAGGRKYF. The CDR3 DNA reads as TGTGCCAGCAGACTAGCGGGGGGGAGGAAGTACTTC.

The chain couples TRBV15 to TRBJ2-4; unclear D gene. This CDR3 region has 14 residues. The V end was cut by 4 bases, the J end by 0 bases, with 7 bases between. The germline gives CDR1 LNHNV, CDR2 YYDKDF (reference sequence). CDR3 DNA: TGTGCCACCAGCACTCTTCCAGCCAAAAACATTCAGTACTTC. It specifies CATSTLPAKNIQYF.

This rearrangement joins TRBV7-9 to TRBJ1-1; TRBD1 matches 9 bases. Unmatched junction bases numbered 12, after V lost 3 bases and J lost 10 bases. The CDR3 sequence is 15 residues long. CDR1 is SEHNR, CDR2 FQNEAQ, per germline (reference sequence). The CDR3 loop reads CASSLITGGPPGAFF. The CDR3 DNA is TGTGCCAGCAGCTTGATAACAGGGGGCCCCCCAGGAGCTTTCTTT.

By share, this clone counts as medium-sized. V is TRBV5-6 and J is TRBJ1-5; weak D call: TRBD1 (5 bases). The length of the CDR3 is 15 residues. Germline-derived CDR1 and CDR2 are SGHDT and YYEEEE. V lost 2 bases and J lost 1, with 10 bases in between. In DNA, the CDR3 is TGTGCCAGCAGCTTAGGGCAGGGAAGCAATCAGCCCCAGCATTTT. This gives the protein CASSLGQGSNQPQHF.

DNA for the CDR3: TGTGCCAGCACCCAGGACGGGATCGGCTACACCTTC. Protein product: CASTQDGIGYTF. This chain joins TRBV6-5 and TRBJ1-2; the D is unclear. Germline V gene sequence: CDR1 MNHEY, CDR2 SVGAGI. With 7 bases removed from V and 8 bases from J, the gap between germline ends came to 14 bases. This CDR3 comprises 12 residues.

The CDR3 region is CASSLAQSVYNEQFF. The CDR3 DNA reads TGTGCCAGCAGCCTCGCCCAATCCGTATACAATGAGCAGTTCTTC. The rearrangement joins TRBV7-9 to TRBJ2-1; no clear D gene. Germline CDR1 SEHNR, CDR2 FQNEAQ (reference sequence). V lost 5 bases and J 4 bases, leaving 15 bases between the germline ends. The CDR3 length is 15 residues. The variable domain in full, with the rest retrieved from reference TRBV7-9 and TRBJ2-1, is DTGVSQNPRHKITKRGQNVTFRCDPISEHNRLYWYRQTLGQGPEFLTYFQNEAQLEKSRLLSDRFSAERPKGSFSTLEIQRTEQGDSAMYLCASSLAQSVYNEQFFGPGTRLTVL.

This clone appeared once. V and J are TRBV5-1 and TRBJ1-4; D gene ambiguous. The V gene's germline CDR1 is SGHRS and CDR2 YFSETQ. V gave up 5 bases and J gave up 7 bases, with 12 bases separating them. This CDR3 spans 13 amino acids. The CDR3 here is CASRNREGEKLFF. CDR3 coding DNA: TGCGCCAGCAGAAACAGAGAGGGTGAAAAACTGTTTTTT.

J is TRBJ2-3 and V is TRBV15; D is unclear. The CDR3 is 13 residues long. Trimming left V 5 bases short and J 2 bases short, with 8 bases between. Germline V CDR1 and CDR2: LNHNV, YYDKDF (reference sequence). The CDR3 region is CATSGKSTDTQYF. Here the CDR3 DNA reads TGTGCCACCAGCGGCAAGTCCACAGATACGCAGTATTTT.

This chain uses TRBV5-1 with TRBJ1-4, with 7 bases aligning to TRBD1. The CDR3 length is 14 residues. The ends lost 4 bases at V and 8 bases at J; junction bases unmatched: 8. The germline CDR1 and CDR2 sequences are SGHRS and YFSETQ. The CDR3 bases are TGCGCCAGCAGCCCTGGACAGGAGGGCGAAAAACTGTTTTTT. Protein product: CASSPGQEGEKLFF.

V and J are TRBV18 and TRBJ2-2, with 7 bases matching TRBD1. V dropped 6 bases and J dropped 1; count of bases not matched to a gene: 8. Germline V CDR1 and CDR2: KGHSH, LQKENI. The CDR3 runs to 16 residues. CDR3 sequence: CASSPLGTENTGELFF. CDR3 bases: TGTGCCAGCTCCCCTTTAGGGACAGAGAACACCGGGGAGCTGTTTTTT.

Points on this clone: At the DNA level, this CDR3 is encoded by other sequences in the same sample as well. This chain connects TRBV28 to TRBJ1-5, with D perhaps matching TRBD1 (6 bases). Germline V gene sequence: CDR1 MDHEN, CDR2 SYDVKM. The length of the CDR3 is 14 residues. V was cut by 5 bases and J by 2 bases, with 10 bases left in between. The CDR3 reads CASSQGGGNQPQHF. CDR3 sequence (DNA): TGTGCCAGCAGTCAAGGGGGGGGCAATCAGCCCCAGCATTTT. Supplemented by reference TRBV28 and TRBJ1-5, the full variable domain reads DVKVTQSSRYLVKRTGEKVFLECVQDMDHENMFWYRQDPGLGLRLIYFSYDVKMKEKGDIPEGYSVSREKKERFSLILESASTNQTSMYLCASSQGGGNQPQHFGDGTRLSIL.

The gene calls are TRBV11-2 and TRBJ2-7; D is possibly TRBD1 or TRBD2 (6 bases each). CDR1 and CDR2 (germline): SGHAT, FQNNGV. Trimming removed 7 bases at V and 3 bases at J, with 19 bases between. This CDR3 comprises 15 residues. In DNA, the CDR3 is TGTGCCAGCACCTCCGTGGAGGGGGGTATCTACGAGCAGTACTTC. Its protein product is CASTSVEGGIYEQYF.

A few counts support this clone. The rearrangement joins TRBV6-6 to TRBJ1-6; D call uncertain. Trimming pared 5 bases from V and 5 bases from J, leaving 10 bases between. Germline CDR1 is MNHNY and CDR2 is SVGAGI (reference sequence). The CDR3 is 14 residues long. The CDR3 DNA is TGTGCCAGCAGTACACGTAACGATAATTCACCCCTCCACTTT. Its protein is CASSTRNDNSPLHF.

The chain couples TRBV4-1 to TRBJ2-3; 8 bases are shared with TRBD2. The V segment lost 0 bases and the J segment 0 bases; nucleotides outside the gene matches: 5. From germline, CDR1 is MGHRA and CDR2 YSYEKL. This CDR3 region has 17 residues. CDR3 sequence reads: CASSQETGGRSTDTQYF. CDR3 DNA: TGCGCCAGCAGCCAAGAAACGGGGGGGAGAAGCACAGATACGCAGTATTTT.

The chain carries TRBV6-5 and TRBJ2-7; D might be TRBD2 (7 bases). CDR1 and CDR2 from the germline V gene are MNHEY and SVGAGI. V was shortened by 6 bases and J by 2 bases, with 17 bases between the two germline ends. This CDR3 has 15 amino acids. For the CDR3, the DNA is TGTGCCAGCAGCCTCCCTGCGGGGGACACCTACGAGCAGTACTTC. The encoded protein is CASSLPAGDTYEQYF.

This clone was seen just once. The genes are TRBV28 and TRBJ1-5, with TRBD1 matching 7 bases. V shed 3 bases and J 1 base; nucleotides not matched to a gene: 9. The CDR3 contains 17 residues. Germline V gives CDR1 MDHEN, CDR2 SYDVKM. In DNA, the CDR3 is TGTGCCAGCAGTTTGGACAGGTGGGGTCGGAGCAATCAGCCCCAGCATTTT. Translating it yields CASSLDRWGRSNQPQHF.

In this sample, this clone turned up a few times. The genes are TRBV30 and TRBJ1-2; D call uncertain. Germline CDR1 GTSNPN, CDR2 SVGIG (reference sequence). The V gene lost 0 bases and the J gene lost 4 bases, with 12 bases spanning the gap. This CDR3 comprises 14 residues. CDR3: CAWSVERVGYGYTF. DNA of the CDR3: TGTGCCTGGAGTGTAGAGAGGGTGGGCTATGGCTACACCTTC.

A single count supports this clone. The chain has TRBV11-2 and TRBJ2-4; D uncertain. The CDR3 is made up of 15 amino acids. The ends were cut back, 1 base at V and 2 bases at J, with 9 bases in the middle. In germline, CDR1 is SGHAT, CDR2 FQNNGV. CDR3 nucleotides: TGTGCCAGCAGCTTAGCAGGCGGTACCAAAAACATTCAGTACTTC. Amino acids: CASSLAGGTKNIQYF.

The rearrangement uses TRBV7-2 and TRBJ1-4; tentative D call: TRBD1 (5 bases). Germline V gene data show CDR1 as SGHTA and CDR2 as FQGNSA. Trimming removed 5 bases at V and 10 bases at J, with 14 bases between. The CDR3 has 13 amino acids. The CDR3 here is CASSLNWGGKLFF. The CDR3 bases are TGTGCCAGCAGCCTCAACTGGGGGGGAAAACTGTTTTTT.

The CDR3: CASSLYPDEQYF. CDR3 sequence (DNA): TGTGCCAGTAGTCTCTACCCGGACGAGCAGTACTTC. The V gene is TRBV19, the J gene TRBJ2-7; D unclear. CDR1 and CDR2 (germline): LNHDA, SQIVND (reference sequence). This CDR3 contains 12 residues. V shed 5 bases and J shed 5 bases, with 10 bases lying between them.

CDR3 sequence: CASGSQDNGYTF. The CDR3 coding sequence is TGTGCCAGCGGGTCCCAAGACAATGGCTACACCTTC. The V and J genes are TRBV2 and TRBJ1-2; D uncertain. The length of the CDR3 is 12 residues. Trimming took off 8 bases at V and 6 bases at J, with 13 bases between the two ends. Germline CDR1 and CDR2: SNHLY and FYNNEI.

This clone was detected a few times. V gene TRBV28 combines with J gene TRBJ1-1; no definite D call. The V end lost 8 bases, the J end lost 0 bases, and 7 bases lay between the germline ends. The CDR3 length is 12 residues. CDR1 is MDHEN, CDR2 SYDVKM, per germline. The CDR3 loop is CASLGLNTEAFF. The DNA of the CDR3 is TGTGCCAGCCTCGGGTTGAACACTGAAGCTTTCTTT.

This chain's CDR3 is CASSLGTEAFF. DNA for the CDR3: TGCGCCAGCAGCTTGGGCACTGAAGCTTTCTTT. This chain uses TRBV5-1 with TRBJ1-1; no firm D call. V was shortened by 0 bases and J by 4 bases, with 1 base between the two germline ends. This CDR3 is 11 amino acids long. CDR1 is SGHRS and CDR2 is YFSETQ in the germline V gene.

V gene TRBV5-1 combines with J gene TRBJ2-3; no clear D. The germline V gene has CDR1 SGHRS and CDR2 YFSETQ. V shed 3 bases and J shed 0 bases, with 14 bases lying between them. CDR3 length: 16 residues. This chain's CDR3 is CASSSTVDPSTDTQYF. The DNA for the CDR3 is TGCGCCAGCAGCTCGACTGTGGATCCTAGCACAGATACGCAGTATTTT.

This chain links TRBV7-2 with TRBJ2-1, with 9 bases lining up with TRBD2. The ends lost 4 bases at V and 9 bases at J; junction bases unmatched: 13. Germline CDR1 and CDR2: SGHTA and FQGNSA. The CDR3 spans 16 residues. DNA for the CDR3: TGTGCCAGCAGCTCTCCGGTAGCGGGGGCCACTTTTGAGCAGTTCTTC. Its translation: CASSSPVAGATFEQFF. The full variable domain, rest sourced from reference TRBV7-2 and TRBJ2-1, is GAGVSQSPSNKVTEKGKDVELRCDPISGHTALYWYRQSLGQGLEFLIYFQGNSAPDKSGLPSDRFSAERTGGSVSTLTIQRTQQEDSAVYLCASSSPVAGATFEQFFGPGTRLTVL.

The V call is TRBV10-3, the J call TRBJ2-3; TRBD2 matches 10 bases. V lost 4 bases, J lost 2 bases, and 3 bases stayed unmatched. The CDR3 has 15 residues. From germline, CDR1 is ENHRY and CDR2 SYGVKD. CDR3: CAISGTSGTTDTQYF. CDR3 DNA: TGTGCCATCAGTGGGACTAGCGGTACCACAGATACGCAGTATTTT.

The V call is TRBV9, the J call TRBJ2-3, with 7 bases aligning to TRBD1. Looked up from germline, CDR1 is SGDLS and CDR2 is YYNGEE. The CDR3 contains 15 residues. V was clipped by 1 base and J by 1 base; unmatched bases: 3. CDR3 DNA: TGTGCCAGCAGCGTAAATCAGGGGGGCACAGATACGCAGTATTTT. It translates to CASSVNQGGTDTQYF.

DNA for the CDR3: TGCGCCAGCAGCATTAGCGGGAGCTCCACAGATACGCAGTATTTT. Amino acid sequence: CASSISGSSTDTQYF. This sequence joins TRBV5-1 and TRBJ2-3; 9 positions match TRBD2. V lost 4 bases to trimming and J lost 2 bases; unmatched junction nucleotides: 5. From germline, CDR1 is SGHRS and CDR2 YFSETQ. CDR3 length equals 15 residues.